Following are 5 T cell receptor beta chains from one sample sequenced in a study of siplizumab effects on memory and regulatory T cells. TCRdb keeps only in-frame clones here, not all; method: immunoSEQ multiplex PCR. The sample consists of tens of thousands of clones, roughly 94% of them appearing once. The sample taken for sequencing was CD8+ T cells sorted from blood. These receptors all stem from a human donor in good health.

In regard to this clone: At one of its ends the junction is not consistent with the germline gene, which may arise from a read error. The rearrangement joins TRBV7-7 to TRBJ2-2; no clear D gene. Germline CDR1 SSHAT, CDR2 FNYEAQ (reference sequence). The length of the CDR3 is 11 residues. For the CDR3, the DNA is TGTGCTAGCAGCTTGGACGGGGAGCTGTTTTTT. Protein: CASSLDGELFF.

The rearrangement joins TRBV13 to TRBJ2-2; 7 nucleotides match TRBD1. The CDR3 length is 15 residues. Germline loops: CDR1 PRHDT, CDR2 FYEKMQ (reference sequence). Trimming cost V 5 bases and J 3 bases; bases outside gene matches: 6. CDR3 coding DNA: TGTGCCAGCAGCAACCGGGACAGAGACACCGGGGAGCTGTTTTTT. Its protein is CASSNRDRDTGELFF.

This chain links TRBV11-2 with TRBJ1-3; perhaps TRBD1 as D (5 bases). This CDR3 region has 15 residues. V lost 6 bases, J lost 1 base, and 13 bases lay in between. CDR1 and CDR2 from the germline V gene are SGHAT and FQNNGV. The chain's CDR3 is CASSFNQGSGNTIYF. CDR3 bases: TGTGCCAGCAGTTTCAATCAGGGATCTGGAAACACCATATATTTT.

This chain joins TRBV7-8 and TRBJ1-1; D unclear. The CDR3 totals 13 residues. Germline assignment: CDR1 SGHVS and CDR2 FQNEAQ. V was pared by 3 bases and J by 6 bases, with 11 bases between. The CDR3 region has the DNA TGTGCCAGCAGCTTCAAGGCGGATCCTGAAGCTTTCTTT. Translated, it gives CASSFKADPEAFF.

This clone was found many times. The CDR3 spells CASSHPWGPAKAIQYF. The CDR3 region has the DNA TGCGCCAGCAGCCATCCCTGGGGACCGGCAAAAGCCATTCAGTACTTC. The chain has TRBV4-1 and TRBJ2-4; D is perhaps TRBD1 or TRBD2 (5 bases each). The germline V and J ends were trimmed by 3 bases and 9 bases, with 21 bases remaining between them. Per the germline V gene, CDR1 is MGHRA and CDR2 is YSYEKL. This CDR3 is built from 16 residues.